A single sample gave rise to the 17 T cell receptor beta chains below, sequenced in a study of T cells in localized non-small cell lung cancer. This table comes from immunoSEQ multiplex PCR, and its TCRdb copy is limited to in-frame clones, with some not included. In the table there are tens of thousands of clones, 85% to 90% of which are singletons. Sequenced here: peripheral blood, sampled before any cancer treatment. These receptors were collected from a woman aged 18 to 55 with stage III lung adenocarcinoma.

The genes are TRBV6-5 and TRBJ2-2; D gene uncertain. This CDR3 comprises 14 residues. V was pared by 4 bases and J by 7 bases, with 13 bases between. Germline V lookup: CDR1 MNHEY, CDR2 SVGAGI. CDR3 coding DNA: TGTGCCAGCAGTTTGGCTTACCTGGGCGGGGAGCTGTTTTTT. It translates to CASSLAYLGGELFF.

This chain uses TRBV6-5 with TRBJ2-1; D tentatively fits TRBD1 or TRBD2 (6 bases each). The CDR3 has 13 amino acids. Trimming left V 5 bases short and J 6 bases short, with 11 bases between. Germline CDR1 reads MNHEY; CDR2 reads SVGAGI. The CDR3 DNA follows: TGTGCCAGCAGTCAGAAGGGGGGCAATGAGCAGTTCTTC. This codes for CASSQKGGNEQFF.

This clone was recorded once. The chain recombines TRBV18 with TRBJ1-6, with D unresolved. This CDR3 is 20 amino acids long. The V gene lost 2 bases and the J gene lost 0 bases, with 20 bases spanning the gap. Germline CDR1 and CDR2: KGHSH and LQKENI. Here the CDR3 reads CASSPGVVSGLGSYNSPLHF. The CDR3 DNA follows: TGTGCCAGCTCACCAGGAGTGGTGTCCGGGCTTGGCTCCTATAATTCACCCCTCCACTTT.

V usage is TRBV19 and J usage is TRBJ1-3; 8 nucleotides match TRBD1. The ends lost 6 bases at V and 0 bases at J; junction bases unmatched: 4. The germline V gene encodes CDR1 LNHDA and CDR2 SQIVND (reference sequence). This CDR3 is built from 15 residues. The CDR3: CASRLDRASGNTIYF. CDR3 nucleotide sequence: TGTGCCAGTAGGTTGGACAGGGCCTCTGGAAACACCATATATTTT.

The chain couples TRBV19 to TRBJ2-2; the D is unclear. Per germline, CDR1 LNHDA and CDR2 SQIVND (reference sequence). This CDR3 is 13 amino acids long. V shed 4 bases and J shed 1 base, with 4 bases lying between them. CDR3: CASSNQNTGELFF. Here the CDR3 DNA reads TGTGCCAGTAGTAACCAGAACACCGGGGAGCTGTTTTTT. Based on the CDR3 plus reference TRBV19 and TRBJ2-2, the full variable domain is DGGITQSPKYLFRKEGQNVTLSCEQNLNHDAMYWYRQDPGQGLRLIYYSQIVNDFQKGDIAEGYSVSREKKESFPLTVTSAQKNPTAFYLCASSNQNTGELFFGEGSRLTVL.

The V call is TRBV11-2, the J call TRBJ2-3; the match to TRBD2 covers 13 bases. V lost 2 bases and J lost 5; bases outside the gene matches: 4. Germline CDR1 is SGHAT and CDR2 is FQNNGV. The CDR3 contains 16 residues. Here the CDR3 reads CASSLLTSGGVDTQYF. CDR3 sequence (DNA): TGTGCCAGCAGCTTACTCACTAGCGGGGGGGTAGATACGCAGTATTTT.

The genes are TRBV11-2 and TRBJ2-1; D not resolved. Germline CDR1 and CDR2: SGHAT and FQNNGV. Trimming removed 0 bases at V and 6 bases at J, with 6 bases between. The CDR3 totals 13 residues. CDR3 sequence reads: CASSLDPSNEQFF. The DNA of the CDR3 is TGTGCCAGCAGCTTAGACCCATCCAATGAGCAGTTCTTC.

The V gene is TRBV27, the J gene TRBJ2-1; 9 bases are shared with TRBD1. The V and J ends lost 0 bases and 7 bases, in that order; junction bases with no gene match: 4. The germline V gene encodes CDR1 MNHEY and CDR2 SMNVEV (reference sequence). The CDR3 consists of 15 residues. The CDR3 DNA sequence: TGTGCCAGCAGTTTATCTGGGACAGGGTTGAATGAGCAGTTCTTC. Encoded protein: CASSLSGTGLNEQFF.

J is TRBJ2-1 and V is TRBV19; TRBD2 matches at 7 bases. Trimming at V came to 5 bases and at J to 2 bases, leaving 27 bases not matched to a gene. CDR3 length: 22 amino acids. The germline gives CDR1 LNHDA, CDR2 SQIVND (reference sequence). CDR3 in DNA: TGTGCCAGTAGTTCGGGTCTTCCTCCCGCCCTTATTGGGAGCGGGACCTACAATGAGCAGTTCTTC. It is translated as CASSSGLPPALIGSGTYNEQFF.

V usage is TRBV13 and J usage is TRBJ2-5; 7 bases agree with TRBD1. J lost 4 bases, V lost 6 bases, and 2 bases had no gene match. The V gene's germline CDR1 is PRHDT and CDR2 FYEKMQ (reference sequence). This CDR3 contains 12 residues. CDR3 residues: CASRRQGETQYF. CDR3 DNA sequence: TGTGCCAGCAGACGACAGGGAGAGACCCAGTACTTC.

This chain links TRBV6-6 with TRBJ1-1; D uncertain. Germline V gene sequence: CDR1 MNHNY, CDR2 SVGAGI (reference sequence). The CDR3 loop spans 14 amino acids. The ends were cut back, 6 bases at V and 1 base at J, with 12 bases in the middle. The CDR3 DNA follows: TGTGCCAGCAGCCTTCTGGAAGGGAACACTGAAGCTTTCTTT. Amino acid sequence: CASSLLEGNTEAFF.

The rearrangement uses TRBV18 and TRBJ1-2; perhaps TRBD1 as D (6 bases). This CDR3 has 15 residues. Between the trimmed V and J ends, which lost 3 bases and 4 bases, there was a span of 15 bases. Germline V CDR1 and CDR2: KGHSH, LQKENI. The CDR3 spells CASSPGQFARYGYTF. The CDR3 nucleotides are TGTGCCAGCTCACCCGGACAGTTTGCGCGCTATGGCTACACCTTC.

The chain carries TRBV6-5 and TRBJ1-1, with D perhaps TRBD1 (6 bases). This CDR3 has 15 residues. The V end lost 4 bases, the J end lost 4 bases, and 16 bases lay between the germline ends. The germline V gene has CDR1 MNHEY and CDR2 SVGAGI. DNA for the CDR3: TGTGCCAGCAGTTCTGTCCTCCGGGGGGCCACTGAAGCTTTCTTT. Encoded protein: CASSSVLRGATEAFF.

This chain connects TRBV6-1 to TRBJ2-7, with a tentative D call TRBD2 (7 bases). The germline V gene has CDR1 MNHNS and CDR2 SASEGT. The ends were cut back, 4 bases at V and 6 bases at J, with 16 bases in the middle. CDR3 length: 14 residues. Written as DNA, the CDR3 is TGTGCCAGCAGTGCCCTAGGGGGGGGCCTCGAGCAGTACTTC. This codes for CASSALGGGLEQYF.

This sequence joins TRBV21-1 and TRBJ1-6. TRBV21-1 has pseudogene status. This CDR3 is built from 19 residues. CDR3 in DNA: TGTGCCAGCAGCAAAGGGATTGGGAGCATGAGCTCCTATAATTCACCCCTCCACTTT. Its protein is CASSKGIGSMSSYNSPLHF.

This rearrangement joins TRBV15 to TRBJ1-2; no clear D gene. CDR3 length: 16 residues. Germline values: CDR1 LNHNV, CDR2 YYDKDF (reference sequence). V was clipped by 0 bases and J by 7 bases, with 18 bases between them. The DNA of the CDR3 is TGTGCCACCAGCAGAGATCTCGTCGCACCCCGCATTGGCTACACCTTC. Residues: CATSRDLVAPRIGYTF. The full variable domain, completed using reference TRBV15 and TRBJ1-2, is DAMVIQNPRYQVTQFGKPVTLSCSQTLNHNVMYWYQQKSSQAPKLLFHYYDKDFNNEADTPDNFQSRRPNTSFCFLDIRSPGLGDTAMYLCATSRDLVAPRIGYTFGSGTRLTVV.

This clone was found once. The chain recombines TRBV30 with TRBJ2-7; no firm D call. Germline CDR1 and CDR2: GTSNPN and SVGIG (reference sequence). The V gene lost 2 bases and the J gene lost 4 bases, with 12 bases spanning the gap. This CDR3 spans 13 amino acids. CDR3 nucleotides: TGTGCCTGGAGTTCGGGCCTGCCATACGAGCAGTACTTC. Translated, it gives CAWSSGLPYEQYF.